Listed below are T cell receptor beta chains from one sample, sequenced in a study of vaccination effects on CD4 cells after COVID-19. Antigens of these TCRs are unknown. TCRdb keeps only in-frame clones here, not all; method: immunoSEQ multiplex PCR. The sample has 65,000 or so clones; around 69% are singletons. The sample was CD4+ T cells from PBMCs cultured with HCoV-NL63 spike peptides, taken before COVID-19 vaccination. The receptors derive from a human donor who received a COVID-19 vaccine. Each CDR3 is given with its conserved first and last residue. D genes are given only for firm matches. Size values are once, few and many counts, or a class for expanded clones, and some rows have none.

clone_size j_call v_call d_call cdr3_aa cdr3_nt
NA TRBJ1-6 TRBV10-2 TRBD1 CASSDPGQGYPPYNSPLHF TGCGCCAGCAGTGATCCGGGACAGGGCTACCCCCCCTATAATTCACCCCTCCACTTT
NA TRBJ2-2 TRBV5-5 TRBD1 CASDRVNTGELFF TGTGCCAGTGACAGGGTAAACACCGGGGAGCTGTTTTTT
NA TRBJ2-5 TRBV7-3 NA CASSLLGSGETQYF TGTGCCAGCAGCTTATTAGGGAGTGGAGAGACCCAGTACTTC
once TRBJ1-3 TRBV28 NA CASSLPSSGNTIYF TGTGCCAGCAGTTTACCCAGTTCAGGAAACACCATATATTTT
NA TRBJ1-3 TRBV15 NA CATSRQGGNTIYF TGTGCCACCAGCAGGCAGGGCGGAAACACCATATATTTT
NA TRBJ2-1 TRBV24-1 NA CATSGNRGPKDEQFF TGTGCCACCAGTGGCAATCGGGGACCGAAGGATGAGCAGTTCTTC
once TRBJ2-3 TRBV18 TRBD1 CASSPGTGGTDTQYF TGTGCCAGCTCACCGGGGACAGGGGGCACAGATACGCAGTATTTT
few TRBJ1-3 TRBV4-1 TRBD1 CASSHADRDNTIYF TGCGCCAGCAGCCATGCTGACAGGGACAACACCATATATTTT
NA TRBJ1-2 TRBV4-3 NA CASSQDRSGSYGYTF TGCGCCAGCAGCCAAGATAGGTCAGGAAGCTATGGCTACACCTTC
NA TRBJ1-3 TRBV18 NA CASSSGLSGNTIYF TGTGCCAGCTCTTCCGGCCTCTCTGGAAACACCATATATTTT
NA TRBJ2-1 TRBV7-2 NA CASSRFTGRSYNEQFF TGTGCCAGCAGCAGATTTACAGGGCGCTCCTACAATGAGCAGTTCTTC
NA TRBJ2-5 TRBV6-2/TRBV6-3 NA CASSTQGLGYQETQYF TGTGCCAGCAGTACACAGGGTCTGGGGTACCAAGAGACCCAGTACTTC
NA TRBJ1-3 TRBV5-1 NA CASSLALSSGNTIYF TGCGCCAGCAGCTTGGCTCTCAGCTCTGGAAACACCATATATTTT
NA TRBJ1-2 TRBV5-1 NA CASTSGGSGGYTF TGCGCCAGCACCTCGGGCGGTTCGGGGGGCTACACCTTC
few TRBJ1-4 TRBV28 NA CASIEGAATNEKLFF TGTGCCAGCATCGAGGGAGCAGCAACTAATGAAAAACTGTTTTTT
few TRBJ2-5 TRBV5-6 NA CASSGRGRSQETQYF TGTGCCAGCAGCGGCAGGGGTCGGAGCCAAGAGACCCAGTACTTC
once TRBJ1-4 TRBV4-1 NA CASSKRIPEGPSNEKLFF TGCGCCAGCAGCAAGAGGATCCCCGAGGGGCCAAGTAATGAAAAACTGTTTTTT
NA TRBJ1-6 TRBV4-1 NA CASSQDSPGSSYNSPLHF TGCGCCAGCAGCCAAGATAGCCCAGGCAGCTCCTATAATTCACCCCTCCACTTT
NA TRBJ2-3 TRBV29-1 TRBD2 CSGAPGLAVAQYF TGCAGCGGTGCACCGGGACTAGCGGTGGCTCAGTATTTT
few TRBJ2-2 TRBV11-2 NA CASSITGELFF TGTGCCAGCAGCATTACCGGGGAGCTGTTTTTT
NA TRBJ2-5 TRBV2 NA CASSAIQETQYF TGTGCCAGCAGTGCCATCCAAGAGACCCAGTACTTC
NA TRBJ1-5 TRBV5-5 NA CASSLGVVQPQHF TGTGCCAGCAGCTTAGGGGTTGTTCAGCCCCAGCATTTT
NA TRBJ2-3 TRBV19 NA CASSTSRFEDTQYF TGTGCCAGTAGTACCAGTCGTTTCGAAGATACGCAGTATTTT
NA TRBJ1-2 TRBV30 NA CAWSVQAVDGYTF TGTGCCTGGAGTGTCCAGGCAGTTGATGGCTACACCTTC
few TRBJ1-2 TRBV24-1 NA CATSDFGGVGYTF TGTGCCACCAGTGATTTCGGAGGGGTTGGCTACACCTTC
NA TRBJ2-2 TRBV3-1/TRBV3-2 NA CASSRTVAGELFF TGTGCCAGCAGCCGGACAGTAGCCGGGGAGCTGTTTTTT
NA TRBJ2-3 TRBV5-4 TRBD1 CASSPDRGSDTQYF TGTGCCAGCAGCCCCGACAGGGGTTCAGATACGCAGTATTTT
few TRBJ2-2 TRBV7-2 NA CASRSKGGLTGELFF TGTGCCAGCAGATCCAAGGGGGGCCTTACCGGGGAGCTGTTTTTT
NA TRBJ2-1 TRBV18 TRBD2 CASSPKFQRGAWGEQFF TGTGCCAGCTCACCAAAGTTCCAGCGGGGGGCGTGGGGTGAGCAGTTCTTC
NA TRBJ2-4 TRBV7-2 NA CASSLGGGLKNIQYF TGTGCCAGCAGCCTCGGAGGCGGCCTGAAAAACATTCAGTACTTC
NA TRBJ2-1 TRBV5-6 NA CASSPGRRSYNEQFF TGTGCCAGCAGCCCGGGGCGAAGATCCTACAATGAGCAGTTCTTC
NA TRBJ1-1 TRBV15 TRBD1 CATSRDFSRGRDTEAFF TGTGCCACCAGCAGAGATTTTAGCAGGGGGCGGGACACTGAAGCTTTCTTT
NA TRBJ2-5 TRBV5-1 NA CASSSIGGGEETQYF TGCGCCAGCAGCTCGATAGGGGGGGGAGAAGAGACCCAGTACTTC
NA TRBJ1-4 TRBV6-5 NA CASSSGVANEKLFF TGTGCCAGCAGCTCAGGTGTGGCTAATGAAAAACTGTTTTTT
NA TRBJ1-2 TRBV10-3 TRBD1 CAIRPFDRDDGYTF TGTGCCATCAGACCCTTCGACAGGGACGATGGCTACACCTTC
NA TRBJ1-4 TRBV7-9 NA CASSLADSRFNEKLFF TGTGCCAGCAGCTTAGCAGACTCGAGATTTAATGAAAAACTGTTTTTT
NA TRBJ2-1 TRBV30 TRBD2 CAWSSRLAGEQFF TGTGCCTGGAGTTCCCGACTAGCGGGTGAGCAGTTCTTC
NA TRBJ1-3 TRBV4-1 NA CASSQALKQGSGGNTIYF TGCGCCAGCAGCCAAGCCCTAAAGCAGGGTTCGGGAGGAAACACCATATATTTT
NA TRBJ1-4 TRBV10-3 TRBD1 CAISPGTGREKLFF TGTGCCATCAGCCCCGGGACAGGGAGGGAAAAACTGTTTTTT
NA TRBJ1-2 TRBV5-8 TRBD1 CASSLGRGRIDYGYTF TGTGCCAGCAGCTTGGGCAGGGGGCGCATCGACTATGGCTACACCTTC
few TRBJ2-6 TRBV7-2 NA CASSLGSNPGANVLTF TGTGCCAGCAGCTTAGGGTCGAATCCTGGGGCCAACGTCCTGACTTTC
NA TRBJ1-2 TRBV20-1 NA CSAPAGYGYTF TGCAGTGCCCCGGCTGGGTATGGCTACACCTTC
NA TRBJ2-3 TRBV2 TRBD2 CASRPLAGGTDTQYF TGTGCCAGCAGACCCCTAGCGGGGGGCACAGATACGCAGTATTTT
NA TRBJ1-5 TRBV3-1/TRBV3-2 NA CASSLGRTNQPQHF TGTGCCAGCAGCTTAGGACGGACCAATCAGCCCCAGCATTTT
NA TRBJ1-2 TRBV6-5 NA CASSYRGPSGGYTF TGTGCCAGCAGTTACCGGGGACCGAGTGGAGGCTACACCTTC
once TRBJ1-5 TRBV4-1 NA CASSQEGAGSHQPQHF TGCGCCAGCAGCCAAGAGGGCGCGGGGTCCCATCAGCCCCAGCATTTT
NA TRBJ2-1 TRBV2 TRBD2 CASSTRRGGASEQFF TGTGCCAGCAGTACTAGGCGCGGGGGGGCCAGTGAGCAGTTCTTC
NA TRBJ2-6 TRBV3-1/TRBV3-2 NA CASSQVYIGKAGANVLTF TGTGCCAGCAGCCAAGTTTATATAGGGAAGGCTGGGGCCAACGTCCTGACTTTC
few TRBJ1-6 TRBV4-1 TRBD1 CASSQEGGTANSPLHF TGCGCCAGCAGCCAAGAAGGGGGGACAGCTAATTCACCCCTCCACTTT
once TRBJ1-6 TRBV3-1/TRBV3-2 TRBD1 CASSQTGTGLSPLHF TGTGCCAGCAGCCAAACCGGGACAGGGCTTTCACCCCTCCACTTT
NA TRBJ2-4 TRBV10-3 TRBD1 CATRGNGAKNIQYF TGTGCCACCAGGGGGAACGGAGCCAAAAACATTCAGTACTTC
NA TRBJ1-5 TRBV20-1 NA CSASGPRGDGQPQHF TGCAGTGCTAGTGGACCGAGAGGGGATGGTCAGCCCCAGCATTTT